This T cell receptor (beta chain) is from a study of blood T cell repertoires in COVID-19. The overall study: The origin of the acute and convalescent COVID-19 samples was the United States, Italy and Spain. In each case, the material was cDNA or gDNA derived from T cells, B-cell-depleted T cells, or PBMCs.

Per the authors' pipeline: Estimation of nucleated cell counts was performed using reference gene primer amplification. This table comes from immunoSEQ multiplex PCR, and its TCRdb copy is limited to in-frame clones, with some not included. D and trimming come from the DNA, and the V and J calls and clone size come from that table. The sample has approximately 130,000 clones, approximately 80% seen once. The CDR3 covers 15 residues. This chain uses TRBV21-1 with TRBJ1-5; the table assigns TRBD1, which was not confirmed against the DNA. TRBV21-1 is listed as a pseudogene. Sequenced input: peripheral blood. The receptor's source is a woman in her fifties or sixties with active or convalescent COVID-19. The chain's CDR3 is CASSKGDRGLQPQHF. CDR3 sequence (DNA): TGTGCCAGCAGCAAAGGCGACAGGGGGCTTCAGCCCCAGCATTTT.